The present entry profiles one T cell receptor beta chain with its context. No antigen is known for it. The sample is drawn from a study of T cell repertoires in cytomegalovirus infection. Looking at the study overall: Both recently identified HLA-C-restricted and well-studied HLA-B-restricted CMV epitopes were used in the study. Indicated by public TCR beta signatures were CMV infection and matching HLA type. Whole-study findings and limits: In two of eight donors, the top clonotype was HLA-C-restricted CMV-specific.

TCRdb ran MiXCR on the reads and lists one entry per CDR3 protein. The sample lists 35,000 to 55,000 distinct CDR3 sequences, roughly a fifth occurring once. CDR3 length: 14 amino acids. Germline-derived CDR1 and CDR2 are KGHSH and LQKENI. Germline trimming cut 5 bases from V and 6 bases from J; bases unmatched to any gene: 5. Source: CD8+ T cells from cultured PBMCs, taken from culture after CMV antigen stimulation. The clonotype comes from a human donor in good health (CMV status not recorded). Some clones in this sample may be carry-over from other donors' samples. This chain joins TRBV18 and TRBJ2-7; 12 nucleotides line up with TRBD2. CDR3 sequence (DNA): TGTGCCAGCTCATCGACTAGCGGGAGCGGCGAGCAGTACTTC. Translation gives CASSSTSGSGEQYF.